This T cell receptor (beta chain) is from a study of PD-L1 blockade in urothelial cancer. As for the study in general: Once treatment had started, blood was analyzed at 3 weeks (second dose) and again at 6 weeks.

Concerning this clone: Its target is not known.

The study, taken as a whole, reports: Lower than median blood TCR clonality before treatment predicted better survival.

The table came from immunoSEQ multiplex PCR; TCRdb's copy has only in-frame clones and leaves some out. The sample has 85,000 to 95,000 clones, 70% to 90% seen once. This CDR3 region has 14 residues. CDR1 LNHDA and CDR2 SQIVND come from the germline V gene (reference sequence). V gave up 9 bases and J gave up 5 bases, with 20 bases separating them. As to time point: pretreatment peripheral blood. This chain joins TRBV19 and TRBJ2-7, with a possible D match to TRBD2 (6 bases). Sequencing used PBMCs, obtained around atezolizumab (anti-PD-L1) treatment. This clonotype originated in a woman at least 80 years old with urothelial cancer. The CDR3 DNA is TGTGCCAGCCGGGGAGGACTTCTTCGGGACGAGCAGTACTTC. Encoded protein: CASRGGLLRDEQYF.